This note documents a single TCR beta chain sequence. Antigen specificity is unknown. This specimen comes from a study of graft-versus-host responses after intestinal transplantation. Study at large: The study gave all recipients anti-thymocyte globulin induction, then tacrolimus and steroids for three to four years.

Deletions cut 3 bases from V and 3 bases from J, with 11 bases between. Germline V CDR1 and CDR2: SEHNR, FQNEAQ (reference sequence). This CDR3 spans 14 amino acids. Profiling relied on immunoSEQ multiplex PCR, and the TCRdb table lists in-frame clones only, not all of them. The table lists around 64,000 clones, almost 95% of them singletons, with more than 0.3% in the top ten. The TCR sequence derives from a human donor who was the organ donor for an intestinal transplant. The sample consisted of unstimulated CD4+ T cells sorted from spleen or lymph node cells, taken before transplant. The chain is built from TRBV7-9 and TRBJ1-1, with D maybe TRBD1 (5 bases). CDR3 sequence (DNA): TGTGCCAGCAGCTTTTCAAGCAGGGACACTGAAGCTTTCTTT. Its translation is CASSFSSRDTEAFF.